Presented here are 10 T cell receptor beta chains from one specimen sequenced in a study of response to subunit inactivated influenza vaccine. TCRdb used MiXCR to reprocess the RT-PCR reads, holding one entry per CDR3 protein. The repertoire holds about 540,000 distinct CDR3 sequences, with roughly a quarter as singletons. A further study also used this sample, focusing on T cells expressing NK-cell markers. According to that study: Production of TCR beta cDNA relied on 5'RACE template switching with UMIs.

The material was CD4+ T cells sorted from PBMCs, obtained roughly 12 days after vaccination. The receptor set was obtained from a man between 45 and 60 years old who received an inactivated influenza vaccine.

The J gene is TRBJ1-1, the V gene TRBV3-1; 7 nucleotides agree with TRBD1. The V gene end was trimmed by 1 base and the J gene end by 6 bases; junction bases not matched to a gene: 8. Germline V gene sequence: CDR1 LGHDT, CDR2 YNNKEL (reference sequence). The CDR3 extends over 15 amino acids. CDR3 DNA sequence: TGTGCCAGCAGCCAAGGGTTGTGGGGACAGTCTGAAGCTTTCTTT. It specifies CASSQGLWGQSEAFF. Filled out from reference TRBV3-1 and TRBJ1-1, the complete variable domain reads DTAVSQTPKYLVTQMGNDKSIKCEQNLGHDTMYWYKQDSKKFLKIMFSYNNKELIINETVPNRFSPKSPDKAHLNLHINSLELGDSAVYFCASSQGLWGQSEAFFGQGTRLTVV.

This clonotype was found a few times. V and J are TRBV9 and TRBJ2-3; TRBD2 aligns across 7 bases. Germline V gene data show CDR1 as SGDLS and CDR2 as YYNGEE. V trimming: 5 bases; J trimming: 6 bases; junction bases outside the gene matches: 6. This CDR3 has 13 amino acids. The CDR3 reads CASSTTSRDTQYF. CDR3 coding DNA: TGTGCCAGCAGTACGACTAGCAGGGATACGCAGTATTTT.

The chain joins TRBV28 to TRBJ1-1; D call uncertain. Germline CDR1 is MDHEN and CDR2 is SYDVKM. V was pared by 6 bases and J by 8 bases, with 13 bases between. The CDR3 has 12 residues. The CDR3 reads CASSPPGLEAFF. DNA for the CDR3: TGTGCCAGCAGCCCCCCGGGCTTGGAAGCTTTCTTT.

This clonotype was detected a few times. This chain joins TRBV3-1 and TRBJ1-6; D perhaps matches TRBD1 (6 bases). V was cut by 0 bases and J by 8 bases, with 14 bases left in between. This CDR3 is built from 16 residues. Germline CDR1 and CDR2: LGHDT and YNNKEL (reference sequence). This chain's CDR3 is CASSQERGRGDSPLHF. As DNA, the CDR3 is TGTGCCAGCAGCCAAGAGCGTGGCAGGGGAGATTCACCCCTCCACTTT.

V and J are TRBV24-1 and TRBJ2-3, with 9 bases matching TRBD2. V shed 5 bases and J 5 bases; nucleotides not matched to a gene: 7. The CDR3 runs to 15 residues. Germline V gene data show CDR1 as KGHDR and CDR2 as SFDVKD. The DNA for the CDR3 is TGTGCCACCAGTGGTGCGGGAGGGCCCGAAGATACGCAGTATTTT. Protein: CATSGAGGPEDTQYF.

V gene TRBV9 combines with J gene TRBJ2-7; D unresolved. CDR1 and CDR2 from the germline V gene are SGDLS and YYNGEE. CDR3 length: 14 amino acids. Trimming pared 1 base from V and 0 bases from J, leaving 8 bases between. The CDR3: CASSVSVNSYEQYF. CDR3 in DNA: TGTGCCAGCAGCGTATCCGTAAACTCCTACGAGCAGTACTTC.

The J gene is TRBJ1-2, the V gene TRBV27; TRBD1 matches 7 bases. CDR3 length: 14 residues. Trimming took 11 bases from V and 4 from J; bases not matched to a gene: 13. Germline V gives CDR1 MNHEY, CDR2 SMNVEV (reference sequence). CDR3 protein: CAAGRAGGFYGYTF. The CDR3 DNA sequence: TGTGCCGCAGGCAGGGCAGGGGGATTCTATGGCTACACCTTC.

The rearrangement links TRBV10-3 to TRBJ1-5; 10 bases map to TRBD1. V dropped 2 bases and J dropped 7; count of bases not matched to a gene: 8. Per the germline V gene, CDR1 is ENHRY and CDR2 is SYGVKD. CDR3 length: 16 amino acids. The CDR3 DNA sequence: TGTGCCATCAGTGAGGGGACAGGGGCTGTTCGGCAGCCCCAGCATTTT. Its protein is CAISEGTGAVRQPQHF.

The gene calls are TRBV15 and TRBJ1-6, with D unresolved. V gave up 0 bases and J gave up 7 bases, with 16 bases separating them. There are 17 residues in the CDR3. CDR1 LNHNV and CDR2 YYDKDF come from the germline V gene (reference sequence). DNA of the CDR3: TGTGCCACCAGCAGAGATCTGGCCGAGACTACCAATTCACCCCTCCACTTT. It specifies CATSRDLAETTNSPLHF.

J is TRBJ2-7 and V is TRBV6-1, with 9 bases fitting TRBD2. After removal of 5 bases from V and 3 bases from J, the junction contained 8 bases not matched to a gene. The CDR3 loop spans 15 amino acids. Germline V gene data show CDR1 as MNHNS and CDR2 as SASEGT. CDR3 amino acids: CASSPHLTSGYEQYF. CDR3 DNA: TGTGCCAGCAGTCCACATTTGACTAGCGGCTACGAGCAGTACTTC.